The 21 T cell receptor beta chains presented below share a single source sample, sequenced in a study of human T cells and chemical hapten exposure. Noted time point: patch test 1, 2 weeks after DPC sensitization. The treatment: therapeutic diphenylcyclopropenone sensitization with weekly scalp DPC. A single record per CDR3 protein comes from TCRdb applying MiXCR to the RACE reads. The sample includes tens of thousands of distinct CDR3 sequences, roughly 10% of them seen just once. The sequencing used whole blood, collected in connection with sensitization to the hapten diphenylcyclopropenone (DPC). Source of these receptors: a woman aged 45-60 years with alopecia areata. Some clones in this sample may be carry-over from other donors' samples.

The V call is TRBV10-3, the J call TRBJ2-2, with no clear D. V was shortened by 7 bases and J by 4 bases, with 7 bases between the two germline ends. CDR1 is ENHRY and CDR2 is SYGVKD in the germline V gene. CDR3 size: 12 residues. The CDR3 coding sequence is TGTGCCATCAATAGAGGCACCGGGGAGCTGTTTTTT. Translating it yields CAINRGTGELFF.

This clonotype was seen a few times. CDR3: CASSLVTKQFF. In nucleotides, the CDR3 is TGTGCCAGCAGTTTAGTGACAAAACAGTTCTTC. This sequence joins TRBV28 and TRBJ2-1; D not resolved. Germline V gives CDR1 MDHEN, CDR2 SYDVKM. This CDR3 is built from 11 residues. The V gene lost 2 bases and the J gene lost 13 bases, with 9 bases spanning the gap.

This clonotype appeared many times. The chain is built from TRBV29-1 and TRBJ1-3, with D unresolved. The CDR3 contains 14 residues. Trimming pared 5 bases from V and 4 bases from J, leaving 15 bases between. Germline-derived CDR1 and CDR2 are SQVTM and ANQGSEA. The CDR3 coding sequence is TGCAGCGTTAGAGAGGGTCCGCGCGGAAACACCATATATTTT. This translates into CSVREGPRGNTIYF.

The chain joins TRBV18 to TRBJ2-7, with 13 bases that match TRBD2. Trimming took 5 bases from V and 5 from J; bases not matched to a gene: 6. Germline V gene data show CDR1 as KGHSH and CDR2 as LQKENI. The CDR3 sequence is 15 residues long. CDR3 coding DNA: TGTGCCAGCTCAGGGGGACTAGCGGGACTCGACGAGCAGTACTTC. Translation: CASSGGLAGLDEQYF.

This clonotype showed up many times. J is TRBJ2-7 and V is TRBV10-3, with D possibly TRBD1 on 6 matching bases. CDR3 length: 15 amino acids. Germline values: CDR1 ENHRY, CDR2 SYGVKD. V was trimmed by 2 bases and J by 7 bases, leaving 18 bases between them. CDR3 bases: TGTGCCATCAGTGAGGCGACAGCAGTCCAGGGGGAGCAGTACTTC. Its translation: CAISEATAVQGEQYF.

This clonotype was seen at least ten times. V is TRBV24-1 and J is TRBJ1-5, with 7 nucleotides matching TRBD1. V lost 9 bases and J lost 2; bases outside the gene matches: 3. This CDR3 is 13 amino acids long. The germline gives CDR1 KGHDR, CDR2 SFDVKD. CDR3 in amino acids: CATGTDRNQPQHF. CDR3 DNA sequence: TGTGCCACCGGGACAGACCGCAATCAGCCCCAGCATTTT.

This clonotype was seen a few times. The chain combines TRBV7-2 with TRBJ2-5; 11 bases line up with TRBD2. The V gene end was trimmed by 6 bases and the J gene end by 0 bases; junction bases not matched to a gene: 0. Germline V gene lookup returns CDR1 SGHTA and CDR2 FQGNSA. The length of the CDR3 is 14 residues. CDR3 amino acids: CASRTSGDQETQYF. As DNA, the CDR3 is TGTGCCAGCAGGACTAGCGGGGACCAAGAGACCCAGTACTTC.

This clonotype has at least ten counts. J is TRBJ1-2 and V is TRBV28; 10 bases map to TRBD1. Germline V gene sequence: CDR1 MDHEN, CDR2 SYDVKM. Germline trimming cut 10 bases from V and 10 bases from J; bases unmatched to any gene: 6. The CDR3 consists of 11 residues. The CDR3 sequence is CAIGTGVAYTF. As DNA, the CDR3 is TGTGCCATCGGGACAGGGGTAGCCTACACCTTC.

This clonotype has just a few counts. The genes are TRBV20-1 and TRBJ2-1; 9 bases are a match to TRBD2. The V and J ends lost 5 bases and 3 bases, in that order; junction bases with no gene match: 14. This CDR3 contains 17 residues. The germline CDR1 and CDR2 sequences are DFQATT and SNEGSKA (reference sequence). CDR3: CSAPNPTSGSIYNEQFF. CDR3 sequence (DNA): TGCAGTGCTCCCAACCCGACTAGCGGTAGTATCTACAATGAGCAGTTCTTC.

This clonotype was detected a few times. The chain joins TRBV18 to TRBJ2-7; no clear D gene. The V and J ends lost 2 bases and 7 bases respectively, with 12 bases between them. The V gene's germline CDR1 is KGHSH and CDR2 LQKENI. The CDR3 contains 13 residues. CDR3 protein: CASSPSLAPEQYF. In DNA, the CDR3 is TGTGCCAGCTCACCATCGTTAGCCCCTGAGCAGTACTTC.

This clonotype was detected ten times or more. This chain uses TRBV6-6 with TRBJ1-3; D call uncertain. The germline gives CDR1 MNHNY, CDR2 SVGAGI (reference sequence). This CDR3 is 16 amino acids long. The ends were cut back, 7 bases at V and 0 bases at J, with 16 bases in the middle. CDR3 DNA sequence: TGTGCCAGCACCCCAGGAGGGCCGAGCTCTGGAAACACCATATATTTT. Translation: CASTPGGPSSGNTIYF.

V and J are TRBV7-2 and TRBJ2-7; D gene uncertain. V was clipped by 5 bases and J by 5 bases, with 16 bases between them. CDR1 is SGHTA, CDR2 FQGNSA, per germline. The CDR3 loop spans 14 amino acids. The CDR3 DNA reads as TGTGCCAGCAGCCTAGGGCCTATATCCCACGAGCAGTACTTC. The encoded protein is CASSLGPISHEQYF.

V is TRBV6-1 and J is TRBJ2-5; D is possibly TRBD1 (6 bases). The CDR3 extends over 12 amino acids. V was clipped by 4 bases and J by 12 bases, with 15 bases between them. Germline-derived CDR1 and CDR2 are MNHNS and SASEGT. CDR3 sequence (DNA): TGTGCCAGCAGTGGAGACACAGGGAAGGAGTACTTC. It codes for CASSGDTGKEYF.

The rearrangement joins TRBV15 to TRBJ2-5; D gene unclear. V was clipped by 1 base and J by 11 bases, with 11 bases between them. This CDR3 has 12 amino acids. Germline CDR1 is LNHNV and CDR2 is YYDKDF (reference sequence). CDR3: CATSRAGLEQYF. DNA of the CDR3: TGTGCCACCAGCAGAGCTGGTTTAGAGCAGTACTTC.

This clonotype is judged medium-sized (0.01 to 0.1%). The rearrangement uses TRBV20-1 and TRBJ2-3, with TRBD1 as a possible D gene (5 bases). Germline V gene data show CDR1 as DFQATT and CDR2 as SNEGSKA (reference sequence). CDR3 length: 14 amino acids. V shed 6 bases and J shed 6 bases, with 19 bases lying between them. The CDR3 sequence is CSAEGGHVRDTQYF. CDR3 nucleotides: TGCAGTGCCGAAGGTGGACATGTTAGGGATACGCAGTATTTT.

In its sample, this clonotype was seen many times. The chain employs TRBV6-6 and TRBJ1-5, with 9 nucleotides matching TRBD1. CDR3 length equals 15 residues. Trimming at V came to 4 bases and at J to 0 bases, leaving 1 base not matched to a gene. Per the germline V gene, CDR1 is MNHNY and CDR2 is SVGAGI (reference sequence). CDR3 in DNA: TGTGCCAGCAGTTCGACAGGGGGTAGCAATCAGCCCCAGCATTTT. Translation gives CASSSTGGSNQPQHF.

This clonotype occurred a few times. At one end the junction does not follow the germline gene, possibly because of a read error. The rearrangement links TRBV7-7 to TRBJ2-2; 8 positions agree with TRBD2. The CDR3 extends over 16 amino acids. Germline V gives CDR1 SSHAT, CDR2 FNYEAQ (reference sequence). CDR3 sequence: CASSLGLAGNTGELFF. CDR3 nucleotide sequence: TGTGCTAGCAGCTTAGGGCTAGCGGGGAACACCGGGGAGCTGTTTTTT.

The rearrangement joins TRBV6-2 or TRBV6-3 to TRBJ1-1; 10 nucleotides match TRBD1. The V segment lost 6 bases and the J segment 4 bases; nucleotides outside the gene matches: 8. This CDR3 region has 15 residues. From germline, CDR1 is MNHEY and CDR2 SVGEGT. In DNA form, the CDR3 reads TGTGCCAGCAGCCGCCCGGGACAGGGGATCACTGAAGCTTTCTTT. Its protein product is CASSRPGQGITEAFF.

This clonotype was counted at least ten times. Here the CDR3 DNA reads TGTGCCAGCGGCGGGACAGGGTCGGGAAAACTGTTTTTT. It encodes CASGGTGSGKLFF. This chain links TRBV2 with TRBJ1-4, with TRBD1 matching 9 bases. V lost 8 bases, J lost 10 bases, and 8 bases stayed unmatched. Germline CDR1 is SNHLY and CDR2 is FYNNEI. The CDR3 is made up of 13 amino acids.

Only a few counts were recorded for this clonotype. The rearrangement uses TRBV14 and TRBJ2-7; no reliable D call. Trimming took 3 bases from V and 6 from J, leaving 12 bases between them. CDR1 and CDR2 (germline): SGHDN, FVKESK. This CDR3 spans 13 amino acids. CDR3: CASSHLQGGEQYF. The CDR3 DNA is TGTGCCAGCAGCCATCTCCAAGGCGGCGAGCAGTACTTC.

There are many counts of this clonotype. This chain links TRBV20-1 with TRBJ2-1; D might be TRBD1 (6 bases). CDR3 length: 14 residues. Germline CDR1 is DFQATT and CDR2 is SNEGSKA (reference sequence). The V and J ends lost 1 base and 9 bases respectively, with 16 bases between them. The CDR3 here is CSARAILQGIEQFF. The CDR3 DNA sequence: TGCAGTGCTAGAGCCATTCTACAGGGTATTGAGCAGTTCTTC.